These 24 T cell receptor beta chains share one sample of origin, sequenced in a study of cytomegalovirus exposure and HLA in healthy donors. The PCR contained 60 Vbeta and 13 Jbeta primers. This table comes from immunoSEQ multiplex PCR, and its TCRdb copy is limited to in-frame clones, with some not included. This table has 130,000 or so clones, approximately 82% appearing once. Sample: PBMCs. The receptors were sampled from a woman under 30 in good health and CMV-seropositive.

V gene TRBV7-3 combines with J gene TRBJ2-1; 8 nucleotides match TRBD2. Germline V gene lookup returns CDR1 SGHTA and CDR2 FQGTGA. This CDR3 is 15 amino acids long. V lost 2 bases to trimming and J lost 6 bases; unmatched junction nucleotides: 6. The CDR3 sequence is CASSLSAGGFNEQFF. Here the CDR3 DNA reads TGTGCCAGCAGCTTATCTGCGGGGGGTTTCAATGAGCAGTTCTTC.

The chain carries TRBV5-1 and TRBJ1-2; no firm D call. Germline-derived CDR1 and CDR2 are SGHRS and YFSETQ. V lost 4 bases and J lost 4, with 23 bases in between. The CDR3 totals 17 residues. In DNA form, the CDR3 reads TGCGCCAGCAGCATGCTAACTCCCCCTCCTTCAATCTATGGCTACACCTTC. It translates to CASSMLTPPPSIYGYTF.

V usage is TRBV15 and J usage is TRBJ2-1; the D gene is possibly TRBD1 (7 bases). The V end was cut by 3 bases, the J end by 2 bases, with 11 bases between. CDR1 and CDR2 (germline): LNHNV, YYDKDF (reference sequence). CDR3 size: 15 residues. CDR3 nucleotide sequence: TGTGCCACCAGCAGTGACAGGGAGGCCTACAATGAGCAGTTCTTC. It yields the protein CATSSDREAYNEQFF.

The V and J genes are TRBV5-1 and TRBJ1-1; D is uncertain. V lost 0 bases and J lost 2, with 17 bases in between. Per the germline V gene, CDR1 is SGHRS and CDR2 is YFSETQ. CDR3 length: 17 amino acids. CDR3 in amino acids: CASSLDGILGINTEAFF. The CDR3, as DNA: TGCGCCAGCAGCTTGGACGGGATTTTGGGTATAAACACTGAAGCTTTCTTT.

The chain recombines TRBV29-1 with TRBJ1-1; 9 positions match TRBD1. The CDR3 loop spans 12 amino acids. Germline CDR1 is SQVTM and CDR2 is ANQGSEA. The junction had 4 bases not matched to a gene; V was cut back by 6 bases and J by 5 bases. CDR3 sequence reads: CSVDRGGTEAFF. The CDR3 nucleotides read TGCAGCGTGGACAGGGGAGGTACTGAAGCTTTCTTT.

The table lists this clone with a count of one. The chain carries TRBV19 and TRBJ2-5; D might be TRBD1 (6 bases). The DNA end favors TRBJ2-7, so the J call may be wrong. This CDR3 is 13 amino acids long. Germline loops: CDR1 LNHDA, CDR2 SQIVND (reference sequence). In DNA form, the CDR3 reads TGTGCCAGTAGCCTCAGGGGCGGATACGAGCAGTACTTC. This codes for CASSLRGGYEQYF.

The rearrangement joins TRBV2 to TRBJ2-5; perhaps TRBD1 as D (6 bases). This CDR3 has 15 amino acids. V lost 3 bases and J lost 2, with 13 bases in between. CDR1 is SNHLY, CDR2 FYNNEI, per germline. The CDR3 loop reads CASSEQGHVQETQYF. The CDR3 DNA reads TGTGCCAGCAGTGAGCAGGGACACGTTCAAGAGACCCAGTACTTC.

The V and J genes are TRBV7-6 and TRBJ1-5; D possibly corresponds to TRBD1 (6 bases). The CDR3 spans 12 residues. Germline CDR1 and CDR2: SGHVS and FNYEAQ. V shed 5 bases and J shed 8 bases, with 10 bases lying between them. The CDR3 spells CASSGRGKPQHF. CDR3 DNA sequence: TGTGCCAGCAGCGGGAGGGGGAAGCCCCAGCATTTT.

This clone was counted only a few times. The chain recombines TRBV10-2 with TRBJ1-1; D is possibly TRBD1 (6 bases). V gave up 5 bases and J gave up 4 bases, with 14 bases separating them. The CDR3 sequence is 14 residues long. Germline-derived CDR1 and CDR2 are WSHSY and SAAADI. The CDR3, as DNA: TGCGCCAGCAGTCCCAGGGGCCCAAGCACTGAAGCTTTCTTT. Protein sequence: CASSPRGPSTEAFF.

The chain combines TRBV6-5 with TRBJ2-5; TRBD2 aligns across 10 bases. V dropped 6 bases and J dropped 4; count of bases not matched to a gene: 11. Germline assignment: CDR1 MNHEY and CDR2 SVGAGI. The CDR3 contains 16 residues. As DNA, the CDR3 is TGTGCCAGCAGCTACGGAGCGGGGGGGTCATCAGAGACCCAGTACTTC. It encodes CASSYGAGGSSETQYF.

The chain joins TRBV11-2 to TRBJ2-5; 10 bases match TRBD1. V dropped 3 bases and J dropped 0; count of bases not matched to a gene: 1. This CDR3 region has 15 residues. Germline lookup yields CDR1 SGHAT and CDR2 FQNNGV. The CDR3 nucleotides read TGTGCCAGCAGCTTCGGACAGGGGGACCAAGAGACCCAGTACTTC. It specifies CASSFGQGDQETQYF. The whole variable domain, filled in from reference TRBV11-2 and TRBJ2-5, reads EAGVAQSPRYKIIEKRQSVAFWCNPISGHATLYWYQQILGQGPKLLIQFQNNGVVDDSQLPKDRFSAERLKGVDSTLKIQPAKLEDSAVYLCASSFGQGDQETQYFGPGTRLLVL.

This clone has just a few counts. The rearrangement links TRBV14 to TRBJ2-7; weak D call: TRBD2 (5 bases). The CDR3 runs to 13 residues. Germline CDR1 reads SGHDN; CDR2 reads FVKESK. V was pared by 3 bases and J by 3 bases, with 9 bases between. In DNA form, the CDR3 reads TGTGCCAGCAGCCATCTCCGGGACTACGAGCAGTACTTC. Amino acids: CASSHLRDYEQYF. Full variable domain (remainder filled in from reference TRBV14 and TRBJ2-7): EAGVTQFPSHSVIEKGQTVTLRCDPISGHDNLYWYRRVMGKEIKFLLHFVKESKQDESGMPNNRFLAERTGGTYSTLKVQPAELEDSGVYFCASSHLRDYEQYFGPGTRLTVT.

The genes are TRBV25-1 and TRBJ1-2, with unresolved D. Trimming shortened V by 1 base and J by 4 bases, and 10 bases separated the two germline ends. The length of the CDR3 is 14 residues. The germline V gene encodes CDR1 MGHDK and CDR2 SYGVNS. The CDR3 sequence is CASSEFGSTYGYTF. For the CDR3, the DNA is TGTGCCAGCAGTGAATTTGGCAGTACCTATGGCTACACCTTC.

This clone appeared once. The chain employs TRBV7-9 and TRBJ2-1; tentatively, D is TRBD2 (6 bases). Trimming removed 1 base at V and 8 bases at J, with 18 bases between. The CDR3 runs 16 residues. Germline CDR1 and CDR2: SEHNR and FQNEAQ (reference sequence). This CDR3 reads CASSLGSGGYLDEQFF. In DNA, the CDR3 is TGTGCCAGCAGCTTAGGTAGCGGAGGCTATTTGGATGAGCAGTTCTTC.

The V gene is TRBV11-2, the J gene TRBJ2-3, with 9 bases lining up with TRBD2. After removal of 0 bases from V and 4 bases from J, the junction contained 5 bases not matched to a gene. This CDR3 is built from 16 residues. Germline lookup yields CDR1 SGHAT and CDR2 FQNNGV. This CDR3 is CASSLDRLAASDTQYF. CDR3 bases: TGTGCCAGCAGCTTAGATCGACTAGCGGCCTCAGATACGCAGTATTTT.

The CDR3 loop is CASSPRLAPGASNTEAFF. The CDR3 coding sequence is TGTGCCAGCTCACCCCGACTAGCCCCCGGGGCGTCGAACACTGAAGCTTTCTTT. The chain employs TRBV18 and TRBJ1-1; D is perhaps TRBD1 (5 bases). CDR3 size: 18 residues. Trimming cost V 3 bases and J 1 base, with 21 bases left between them. CDR1 is KGHSH, CDR2 LQKENI, per germline.

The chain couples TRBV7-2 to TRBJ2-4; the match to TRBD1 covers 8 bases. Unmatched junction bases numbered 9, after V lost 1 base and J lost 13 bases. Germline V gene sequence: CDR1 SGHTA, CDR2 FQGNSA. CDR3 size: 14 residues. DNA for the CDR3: TGTGCCAGCAGCTTAGGGGGACAGGCGAGCTTACAGTACTTC. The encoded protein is CASSLGGQASLQYF.

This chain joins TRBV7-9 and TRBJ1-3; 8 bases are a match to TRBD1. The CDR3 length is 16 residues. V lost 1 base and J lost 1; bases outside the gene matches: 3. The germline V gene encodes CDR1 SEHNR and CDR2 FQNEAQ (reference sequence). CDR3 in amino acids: CASSLGDRLSGNTIYF. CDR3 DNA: TGTGCCAGCAGCTTAGGGGACAGGCTATCTGGAAACACCATATATTTT.

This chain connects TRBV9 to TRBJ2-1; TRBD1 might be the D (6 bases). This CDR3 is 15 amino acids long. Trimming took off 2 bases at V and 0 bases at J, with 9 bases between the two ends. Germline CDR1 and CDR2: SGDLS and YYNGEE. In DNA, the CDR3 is TGTGCCAGCAGCGTGAGGGACATCTCCTACAATGAGCAGTTCTTC. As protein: CASSVRDISYNEQFF. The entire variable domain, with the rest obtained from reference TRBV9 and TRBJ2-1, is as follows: DSGVTQTPKHLITATGQRVTLRCSPRSGDLSVYWYQQSLDQGLQFLIQYYNGEERAKGNILERFSAQQFPDLHSELNLSSLELGDSALYFCASSVRDISYNEQFFGPGTRLTVL.

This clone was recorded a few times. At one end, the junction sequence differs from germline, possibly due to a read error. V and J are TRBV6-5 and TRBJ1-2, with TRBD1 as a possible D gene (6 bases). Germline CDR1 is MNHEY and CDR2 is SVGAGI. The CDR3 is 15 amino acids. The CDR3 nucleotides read TGTGCCGGCAGTACCAGGACAGCCGATAACTATGGCTACACCTTC. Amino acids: CAGSTRTADNYGYTF.

CDR3 in DNA: TGTGCCAGCAGTGAGGAGGAGACCCAGTACTTC. This encodes CASSEEETQYF. The chain carries TRBV2 and TRBJ2-5; unclear D gene. V lost 3 bases, J lost 5 bases, and 4 bases lay in between. From germline, CDR1 is SNHLY and CDR2 FYNNEI. This CDR3 comprises 11 residues.

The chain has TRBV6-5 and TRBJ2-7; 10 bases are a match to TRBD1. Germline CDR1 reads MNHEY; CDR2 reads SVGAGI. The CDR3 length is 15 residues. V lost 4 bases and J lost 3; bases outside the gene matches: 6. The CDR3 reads CASSFRDRGFYEQYF. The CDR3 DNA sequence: TGTGCCAGCAGTTTCCGGGACAGGGGATTCTACGAGCAGTACTTC.

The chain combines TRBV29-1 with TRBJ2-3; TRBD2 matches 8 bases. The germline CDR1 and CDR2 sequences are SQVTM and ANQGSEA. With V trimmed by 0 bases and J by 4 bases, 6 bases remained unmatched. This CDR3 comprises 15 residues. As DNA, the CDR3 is TGCAGCGTTGAAGAGAAGGGACTAGATTCAGATACGCAGTATTTT. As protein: CSVEEKGLDSDTQYF.

The CDR3 protein is CASTRTSNEKLFF. In nucleotides, the CDR3 is TGTGCCAGTACTCGCACCTCTAATGAAAAACTGTTTTTT. The V and J genes are TRBV6-5 and TRBJ1-4; D gene ambiguous. The V end was cut by 9 bases, the J end by 3 bases, with 11 bases between. Germline V gives CDR1 MNHEY, CDR2 SVGAGI. The CDR3 covers 13 residues.